This entry is about one T cell receptor (beta chain). Antigen: not known. This specimen belongs to a study of cytomegalovirus exposure and HLA in healthy donors. For the study at large: From approximately 170 million T cells, an earlier analysis saw 120 million or so unique TCR beta sequences.

PCR primers comprised 60 Vbeta and 13 Jbeta primers. Clones were sequenced by immunoSEQ multiplex PCR, and TCRdb holds only the in-frame ones, with some missing. The sample gives some 140,000 clones, less than 85% of which show up once; 8.8% is in the top ten. Whole-study results and caveats: A later analysis found most CMV-associated TCR beta chains apparently HLA-restricted.

The TCR sequence derives from a woman in her 50s in good health and CMV-seropositive. Input material: PBMCs.

The CDR3 region has the DNA TGTGCCAGCAGTCCTGGGGTAGCGGCGGTCCCTAGGTACTTC. Protein product: CASSPGVAAVPRYF. The chain links TRBV7-2 to TRBJ2-7; D is perhaps TRBD2 (6 bases). The CDR3 extends over 14 amino acids. The V gene's germline CDR1 is SGHTA and CDR2 FQGNSA. The V and J ends lost 6 bases and 12 bases respectively, with 24 bases between them.